Each of the 8 T cell receptor beta chains below was sequenced from the same sample in a study of blood T cell repertoires in COVID-19. Repertoires were generated with immunoSEQ multiplex PCR, while TCRdb's copy carries only in-frame clones and drops some. The data hold 55,000 to 75,000 clones, with 65% to 85% observed a single time. The sequenced sample consisted of peripheral blood. The receptors originated from an elderly man with COVID-19, enrolled during active disease.

V is TRBV9 and J is TRBJ2-2; weak D call: TRBD2 (7 bases). Germline values: CDR1 SGDLS, CDR2 YYNGEE. The CDR3 sequence is 16 residues long. V was trimmed by 4 bases and J by 4 bases, leaving 17 bases between them. CDR3 region: CASSPAGGGLTGELFF. CDR3 in DNA: TGTGCCAGCAGCCCGGCTGGGGGGGGGCTCACCGGGGAGCTGTTTTTT.

The chain carries TRBV5-5 and TRBJ1-1; no firm D call. The CDR3 has 15 amino acids. Germline V gene lookup returns CDR1 SGHKS and CDR2 YYEKEE (reference sequence). V was clipped by 5 bases and J by 2 bases, with 16 bases between them. For the CDR3, the DNA is TGTGCCAGCAGTCCTGAAGAGGCAGCTAACACTGAAGCTTTCTTT. It codes for CASSPEEAANTEAFF.

The rearrangement links TRBV19 to TRBJ1-5; D may be TRBD1 (6 bases). The V gene lost 5 bases and the J gene lost 1 base, with 9 bases spanning the gap. Per the germline V gene, CDR1 is LNHDA and CDR2 is SQIVND (reference sequence). This CDR3 is 14 amino acids long. This chain's CDR3 is CASSQGSSNQPQHF. The CDR3 DNA sequence: TGTGCCAGTAGTCAGGGGTCGAGCAATCAGCCCCAGCATTTT.

The gene calls are TRBV6-5 and TRBJ1-2, with D possibly matching TRBD1 (6 bases). Germline CDR1 reads MNHEY; CDR2 reads SVGAGI. Trimming stripped 4 bases from V and 2 bases from J, with 14 bases between. The length of the CDR3 is 15 residues. CDR3 amino acids: CASSSTRGANYGYTF. In nucleotides, the CDR3 is TGTGCCAGCAGTTCGACACGGGGGGCGAACTATGGCTACACCTTC.

This chain joins TRBV12-5 and TRBJ1-1; TRBD1 aligns across 9 bases. The CDR3 is 13 amino acids. The V segment lost 4 bases and the J segment 4 bases; nucleotides outside the gene matches: 1. Germline V lookup: CDR1 LGHNT, CDR2 FRNRAP. This CDR3 is CASGWGQGTEAFF. CDR3 nucleotides: TGTGCTAGTGGTTGGGGACAGGGCACTGAAGCTTTCTTT.

This chain uses TRBV5-4 with TRBJ2-3; perhaps TRBD1 as D (6 bases). CDR3 length equals 14 residues. Germline loops: CDR1 SGHNT, CDR2 YYREEE (reference sequence). Trimming removed 4 bases at V and 6 bases at J, with 15 bases between. This chain's CDR3 is CASSELGGADTQYF. The CDR3 coding sequence is TGTGCCAGCAGCGAGTTAGGGGGAGCGGATACGCAGTATTTT.

The V and J genes are TRBV5-1 and TRBJ1-2; TRBD1 is a possible D gene (6 bases). In germline, CDR1 is SGHRS, CDR2 YFSETQ. CDR3 length: 16 amino acids. V was cut by 6 bases and J by 5 bases, with 23 bases left in between. CDR3 nucleotides: TGCGCCAGCACCTCCCGACCAGGGGTGCAAATGTATGGCTACACCTTC. It encodes CASTSRPGVQMYGYTF.

The genes are TRBV29-1 and TRBJ2-2; 7 bases fit TRBD1. In germline, CDR1 is SQVTM, CDR2 ANQGSEA. The CDR3 is made up of 14 amino acids. Trimming removed 5 bases from V and 1 base from J; junction bases left unmatched: 4. CDR3 nucleotide sequence: TGCAGCGTTTCGGACAGGATGAACACCGGGGAGCTGTTTTTT. The encoded protein is CSVSDRMNTGELFF.